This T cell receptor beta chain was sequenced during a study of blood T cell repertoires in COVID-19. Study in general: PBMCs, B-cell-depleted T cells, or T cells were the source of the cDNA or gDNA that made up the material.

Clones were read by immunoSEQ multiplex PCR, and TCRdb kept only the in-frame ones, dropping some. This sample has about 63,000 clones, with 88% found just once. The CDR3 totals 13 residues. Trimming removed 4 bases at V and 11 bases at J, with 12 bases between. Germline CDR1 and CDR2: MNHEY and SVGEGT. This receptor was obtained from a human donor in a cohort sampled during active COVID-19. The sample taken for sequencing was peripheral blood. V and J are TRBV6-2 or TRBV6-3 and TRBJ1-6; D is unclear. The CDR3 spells CASSFGPPAPLHF. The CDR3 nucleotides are TGTGCCAGCAGTTTTGGCCCCCCCGCACCCCTCCACTTT.